Below, 29 T cell receptor beta chains from the same sample are listed, as sequenced in a study of identical twins. TCRdb independently ran MiXCR on the 5' RACE reads; one entry per CDR3 protein. Found here are some 190,000 distinct CDR3 sequences, roughly 15% of them singletons; the top ten hold less than 45%. In addition, the sample was reused for a study of T cells expressing NK-cell markers.

The sequenced sample consisted of CD8+ T cells sorted from blood. The receptors were sampled from a woman aged 18-35 years in good health.

This clonotype was seen more than once but under ten times. V is TRBV6-4 and J is TRBJ2-3; D is ambiguous. CDR3 length: 12 residues. V was cut by 2 bases and J by 6 bases, with 6 bases left in between. CDR1 and CDR2 (germline): MRHNA, SNTAGT. CDR3 nucleotides: TGTGCCAGCAGTGACGGTTCTGATACGCAGTATTTT. Translating gives CASSDGSDTQYF.

V gene TRBV11-2 combines with J gene TRBJ2-5; possibly TRBD1 for D (5 bases). The length of the CDR3 is 15 residues. Germline V gene sequence: CDR1 SGHAT, CDR2 FQNNGV. V gave up 1 base and J gave up 1 base, with 10 bases separating them. The CDR3: CASSLGAGFQETQYF. The CDR3 region has the DNA TGTGCCAGCAGCTTAGGGGCAGGGTTCCAAGAGACCCAGTACTTC.

In its sample, this clonotype was seen many times. The rearrangement joins TRBV12-3 or TRBV12-4 to TRBJ2-1, with D hard to call. This CDR3 spans 14 amino acids. The V end lost 3 bases, the J end lost 9 bases, and 15 bases lay between the germline ends. For the CDR3, the DNA is TGTGCCAGCAGTTTCGACTTGGGCCCCCGTGAGCAGTTCTTC. Residues: CASSFDLGPREQFF.

V and J are TRBV12-3 or TRBV12-4 and TRBJ2-5, with 7 bases matching TRBD1. After removal of 2 bases from V and 2 bases from J, the junction contained 5 bases not matched to a gene. This CDR3 has 15 amino acids. CDR3 in amino acids: CASSLSDRVQETQYF. The CDR3 DNA sequence: TGTGCCAGCAGTTTAAGTGACAGGGTACAAGAGACCCAGTACTTC.

The V gene is TRBV12-3 or TRBV12-4, the J gene TRBJ2-3; 7 bases match TRBD1. The length of the CDR3 is 12 residues. Unmatched junction bases numbered 0, after V lost 4 bases and J lost 5 bases. As DNA, the CDR3 is TGTGCCAGCAGTTACAGGGGAGATACGCAGTATTTT. It is translated as CASSYRGDTQYF.

This clonotype appeared a few times. This chain's CDR3 is CASSLETGWSSYNEQFF. The CDR3 region has the DNA TGTGCCAGCAGCTTAGAGACGGGGTGGAGCTCCTACAATGAGCAGTTCTTC. The rearrangement joins TRBV11-2 to TRBJ2-1; D perhaps matches TRBD2 (5 bases). V was clipped by 0 bases and J by 0 bases, with 12 bases between them. This CDR3 comprises 17 residues. Germline CDR1 reads SGHAT; CDR2 reads FQNNGV.

This chain connects TRBV19 to TRBJ1-5, with a possible D match to TRBD1 (6 bases). Trimming took off 10 bases at V and 0 bases at J, with 16 bases between the two ends. This CDR3 region has 15 residues. Germline V CDR1 and CDR2: LNHDA, SQIVND (reference sequence). CDR3 sequence reads: CATQGSHYSNQPQHF. The CDR3 region has the DNA TGTGCCACACAGGGTTCCCACTATAGCAATCAGCCCCAGCATTTT.

The chain is built from TRBV11-1 and TRBJ2-7; 11 nucleotides agree with TRBD2. Trimming removed 5 bases from V and 4 bases from J; junction bases left unmatched: 22. CDR1 is SGHAT, CDR2 FQDESV, per germline (reference sequence). This CDR3 is built from 20 residues. The CDR3 DNA follows: TGTGCCAGCAGCGATTACCGAGATCGACTAGCGGGAATTATACGGTACGAGCAGTACTTC. Its translation is CASSDYRDRLAGIIRYEQYF.

The chain employs TRBV12-3 or TRBV12-4 and TRBJ2-7, with D unclear. This CDR3 has 12 amino acids. V lost 3 bases to trimming and J lost 4 bases, with 7 bases between them. The CDR3 sequence is CASSLWAYEQYF. The CDR3 coding sequence is TGTGCCAGCAGTTTGTGGGCATACGAGCAGTACTTC.

The rearrangement uses TRBV6-1 and TRBJ2-3, with D perhaps TRBD1 or TRBD2 (5 bases each). The CDR3 contains 15 residues. Germline CDR1 MNHNS, CDR2 SASEGT. V lost 7 bases, J lost 0 bases, and 14 bases lay in between. CDR3 bases: TGTGCCAGCACCCCCGGGGCGGCTAGCACAGATACGCAGTATTTT. It translates to CASTPGAASTDTQYF.

The rearrangement uses TRBV5-8 and TRBJ2-7, with 13 bases matching TRBD2. From germline, CDR1 is SGHTS and CDR2 YDEGEE. The CDR3 runs 16 residues. J lost 3 bases, V lost 5 bases, and 8 bases had no gene match. The CDR3 coding sequence is TGTGCCAGCAGTTTTGGACTAGCGGGAGCCGTCTACGAGCAGTACTTC. Amino acid sequence: CASSFGLAGAVYEQYF.

The chain joins TRBV6-1 to TRBJ1-1; 8 bases are a match to TRBD1. Trimming at V came to 4 bases and at J to 10 bases, leaving 14 bases not matched to a gene. CDR1 and CDR2 (germline): MNHNS, SASEGT. This CDR3 region has 15 residues. The CDR3 sequence is CASSGAGTGISGAFF. The CDR3 nucleotides are TGTGCCAGCAGTGGTGCCGGGACAGGTATCTCCGGAGCTTTCTTT.

The V and J genes are TRBV2 and TRBJ2-1; 10 bases agree with TRBD1. Germline CDR1 reads SNHLY; CDR2 reads FYNNEI. The CDR3 sequence is 15 residues long. V dropped 3 bases and J dropped 8; count of bases not matched to a gene: 7. The DNA for the CDR3 is TGTGCCAGCAGTGAGTGGGGACAGGGGAAGGATGAGCAGTTCTTC. It translates to CASSEWGQGKDEQFF.

This clonotype has only a few counts. This rearrangement joins TRBV12-3 or TRBV12-4 to TRBJ1-1; D not certain. The ends were cut back, 3 bases at V and 6 bases at J, with 8 bases in the middle. The CDR3 extends over 12 amino acids. The CDR3 spells CASSFGPPEAFF. CDR3 in DNA: TGTGCCAGCAGTTTTGGGCCACCTGAAGCTTTCTTT.

The rearrangement uses TRBV7-9 and TRBJ2-2; TRBD1 matches at 7 bases. CDR3 length: 17 amino acids. Germline V gene data show CDR1 as SEHNR and CDR2 as FQNEAQ (reference sequence). Germline trimming cut 5 bases from V and 1 base from J; bases unmatched to any gene: 10. The chain's CDR3 is CASSLTGSVVNTGELFF. The DNA of the CDR3 is TGTGCCAGCAGCCTGACAGGGAGTGTCGTGAACACCGGGGAGCTGTTTTTT.

The table lists this clonotype with many counts. This chain links TRBV5-1 with TRBJ2-3; TRBD1 or TRBD2 may be the D gene (6 bases each). V was cut by 0 bases and J by 6 bases, with 14 bases left in between. The germline V gene has CDR1 SGHRS and CDR2 YFSETQ. The CDR3 consists of 15 residues. Written as DNA, the CDR3 is TGCGCCAGCAGCTTGGTCGGGGGCCTTGGGGATACGCAGTATTTT. It is translated as CASSLVGGLGDTQYF. Drawing the rest from reference TRBV5-1 and TRBJ2-3, the complete variable domain is KAGVTQTPRYLIKTRGQQVTLSCSPISGHRSVSWYQQTPGQGLQFLFEYFSETQRNKGNFPGRFSGRQFSNSRSEMNVSTLELGDSALYLCASSLVGGLGDTQYFGPGTRLTVL.

V is TRBV6-2 or TRBV6-3 and J is TRBJ2-5, with 7 nucleotides matching TRBD2. Trimming removed 4 bases from V and 4 bases from J; junction bases left unmatched: 6. The CDR3 runs 14 residues. Looked up from germline, CDR1 is MNHEY and CDR2 is SVGEGT. The CDR3 DNA reads as TGTGCCAGCAGTTCAAGGACGGGAGGAGAGACCCAGTACTTC. It encodes CASSSRTGGETQYF.

The rearrangement uses TRBV6-1 and TRBJ2-7, with 12 bases lining up with TRBD2. This CDR3 contains 15 residues. The V gene's germline CDR1 is MNHNS and CDR2 SASEGT. V was clipped by 5 bases and J by 7 bases; unmatched bases: 9. The CDR3 nucleotides read TGTGCCAGCAGTCCCCCGACTAGCGGGAGTGGTGAGCAGTACTTC. It yields the protein CASSPPTSGSGEQYF.

In its sample, this clonotype was seen many times. The chain combines TRBV6-2 or TRBV6-3 with TRBJ2-7; the D is unclear. Looked up from germline, CDR1 is MNHEY and CDR2 is SVGEGT. The CDR3 consists of 13 residues. The V gene lost 2 bases and the J gene lost 6 bases, with 11 bases spanning the gap. This chain's CDR3 is CASSYTENAEQYF. In DNA, the CDR3 is TGTGCCAGCAGTTACACGGAAAACGCCGAGCAGTACTTC.

The chain combines TRBV20-1 with TRBJ1-2, with D unresolved. Trimming took 4 bases from V and 8 from J, leaving 14 bases between them. The germline gives CDR1 DFQATT, CDR2 SNEGSKA (reference sequence). The CDR3 has 12 residues. CDR3 coding DNA: TGCAGTGCTATTTCGGGCCAACCGGGCTACACCTTC. It codes for CSAISGQPGYTF.

V usage is TRBV12-3 or TRBV12-4 and J usage is TRBJ1-1; possibly TRBD1 for D (6 bases). CDR3 length: 12 amino acids. Deletions cut 9 bases from V and 8 bases from J, with 16 bases between. The CDR3 loop is CASSMGGGEAFF. CDR3 bases: TGTGCCAGTAGTATGGGAGGGGGAGAAGCTTTCTTT.

This chain joins TRBV29-1 and TRBJ1-2, with D maybe TRBD1 (5 bases). CDR1 and CDR2 (germline): SQVTM, ANQGSEA. Trimming cost V 5 bases and J 8 bases, with 18 bases left between them. This CDR3 has 13 amino acids. As DNA, the CDR3 is TGCAGCGTTCATACCACGGGGCCTGAGGGCTACACCTTC. Amino acid sequence: CSVHTTGPEGYTF.

This clonotype appeared a few times. The chain employs TRBV29-1 and TRBJ2-7; D is possibly TRBD1 (5 bases). This CDR3 has 11 amino acids. V was clipped by 8 bases and J by 6 bases, with 14 bases between them. Per the germline V gene, CDR1 is SQVTM and CDR2 is ANQGSEA. CDR3 region: CSLIRQGEQYF. CDR3 sequence (DNA): TGCAGCCTCATTAGGCAGGGCGAGCAGTACTTC.

This clonotype appeared many times. This chain links TRBV12-3 or TRBV12-4 with TRBJ2-5, with D possibly TRBD2 on 6 matching bases. V was shortened by 10 bases and J by 5 bases, with 11 bases between the two germline ends. The CDR3 is 11 amino acids. In DNA form, the CDR3 reads TGTGCCATTTCCGCGGGGGAGACCCAGTACTTC. Residues: CAISAGETQYF.

This clonotype was counted many times. Possible read error: a much larger clone is one base away. The chain has TRBV13 and TRBJ2-7; 7 bases are shared with TRBD2. Germline V gives CDR1 PRHDT, CDR2 FYEKMQ (reference sequence). The CDR3 is 14 residues long. V was clipped by 4 bases and J by 0 bases; unmatched bases: 3. The CDR3, as DNA: TGTGCCAGCAGCTCCCGGACTAGCTCCTACGAGCAGTACTTC. Translation gives CASSSRTSSYEQYF.

The rearrangement links TRBV7-9 to TRBJ2-3; the D call may be TRBD1 or TRBD2 (5 bases each). The CDR3 covers 15 residues. V lost 2 bases, J lost 0 bases, and 9 bases lay in between. Per the germline V gene, CDR1 is SEHNR and CDR2 is FQNEAQ (reference sequence). CDR3 in amino acids: CASSLSRGSTDTQYF. The CDR3 DNA reads TGTGCCAGCAGCTTATCGAGGGGAAGCACAGATACGCAGTATTTT.

This clonotype came up a few times. The chain employs TRBV14 and TRBJ2-7; 9 bases are shared with TRBD1. V lost 5 bases to trimming and J lost 0 bases; unmatched junction nucleotides: 5. Per germline, CDR1 SGHDN and CDR2 FVKESK. The CDR3 extends over 15 amino acids. CDR3 in DNA: TGTGCCAGCAGCGTCGGGACAGGGAGCTCCTACGAGCAGTACTTC. Its translation: CASSVGTGSSYEQYF.

This clonotype was seen a handful of times. The chain couples TRBV29-1 to TRBJ1-1; no definite D call. The CDR3 length is 11 residues. CDR1 is SQVTM, CDR2 ANQGSEA, per germline. The germline V and J ends were trimmed by 7 bases and 5 bases, with 11 bases remaining between them. DNA for the CDR3: TGCAGCGGGTGGGGTAATACTGAAGCTTTCTTT. Protein sequence: CSGWGNTEAFF.

This clonotype was seen a handful of times. The rearrangement uses TRBV29-1 and TRBJ1-2; D remains unclear. Germline V gene data show CDR1 as SQVTM and CDR2 as ANQGSEA. Trimming pared 0 bases from V and 2 bases from J, leaving 7 bases between. This CDR3 has 13 amino acids. Written as DNA, the CDR3 is TGCAGCGTTGAAGACGGGGAAAACTATGGCTACACCTTC. As protein: CSVEDGENYGYTF.